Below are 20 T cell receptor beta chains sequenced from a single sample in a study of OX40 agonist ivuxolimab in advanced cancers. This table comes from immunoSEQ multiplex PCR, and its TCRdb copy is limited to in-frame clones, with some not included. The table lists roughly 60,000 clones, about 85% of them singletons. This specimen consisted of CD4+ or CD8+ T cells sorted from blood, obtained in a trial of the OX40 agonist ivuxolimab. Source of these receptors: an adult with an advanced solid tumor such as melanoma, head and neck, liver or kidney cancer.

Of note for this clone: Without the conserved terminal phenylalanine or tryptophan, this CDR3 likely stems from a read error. The CDR3 DNA follows: TGTGCCAGCAGCCAAGCATGGCAGGGGGACACTGAAGCTTTCCTT. Translated: CASSQAWQGDTEAFL. The rearrangement uses TRBV14 and TRBJ1-1, with 7 positions matching TRBD1. V shed 1 base, J shed 3 bases, and the junction held 5 bases outside the gene matches. Germline V gene lookup returns CDR1 SGHDN and CDR2 FVKESK. This CDR3 comprises 15 residues.

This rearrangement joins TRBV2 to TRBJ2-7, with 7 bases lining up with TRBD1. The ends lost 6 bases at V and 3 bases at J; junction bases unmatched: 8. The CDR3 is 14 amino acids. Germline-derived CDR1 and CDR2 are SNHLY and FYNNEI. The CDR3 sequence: CASSWDRGGYEQYF. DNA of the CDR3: TGTGCCAGCAGCTGGGACAGAGGCGGCTACGAGCAGTACTTC.

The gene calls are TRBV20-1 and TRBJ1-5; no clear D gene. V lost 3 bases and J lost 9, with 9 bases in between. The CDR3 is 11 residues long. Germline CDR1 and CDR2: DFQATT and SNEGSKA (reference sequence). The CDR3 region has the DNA TGCAGTGCTAGCAACAGTCGGCCCCAGCATTTT. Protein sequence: CSASNSRPQHF.

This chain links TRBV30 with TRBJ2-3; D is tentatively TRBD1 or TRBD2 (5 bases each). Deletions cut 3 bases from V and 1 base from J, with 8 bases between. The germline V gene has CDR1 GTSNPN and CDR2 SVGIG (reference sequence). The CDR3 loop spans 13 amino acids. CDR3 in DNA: TGTGCCTGGAGGGGGGTGGGCACAGATACGCAGTATTTT. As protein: CAWRGVGTDTQYF.

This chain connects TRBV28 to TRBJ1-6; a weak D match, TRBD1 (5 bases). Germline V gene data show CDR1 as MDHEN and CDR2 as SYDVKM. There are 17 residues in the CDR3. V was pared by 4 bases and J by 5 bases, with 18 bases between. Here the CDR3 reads CASSSSLAGLDNSPLHF. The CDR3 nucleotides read TGTGCCAGCAGTTCCTCACTGGCAGGGCTGGATAATTCACCCCTCCACTTT.

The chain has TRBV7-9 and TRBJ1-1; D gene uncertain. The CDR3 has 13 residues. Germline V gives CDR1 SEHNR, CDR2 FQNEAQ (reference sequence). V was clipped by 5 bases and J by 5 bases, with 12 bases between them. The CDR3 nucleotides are TGTGCCAGCAGCCCTAGGTTGGGAACTGAAGCTTTCTTT. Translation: CASSPRLGTEAFF. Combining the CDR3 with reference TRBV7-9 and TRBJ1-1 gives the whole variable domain DTGVSQNPRHKITKRGQNVTFRCDPISEHNRLYWYRQTLGQGPEFLTYFQNEAQLEKSRLLSDRFSAERPKGSFSTLEIQRTEQGDSAMYLCASSPRLGTEAFFGQGTRLTVV.

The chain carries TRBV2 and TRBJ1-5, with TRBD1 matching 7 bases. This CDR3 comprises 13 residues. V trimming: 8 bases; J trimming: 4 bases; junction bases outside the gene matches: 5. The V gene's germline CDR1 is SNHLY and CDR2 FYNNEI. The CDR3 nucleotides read TGTGCCAGCTCTTGGGACAGAAATCAGCCCCAGCATTTT. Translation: CASSWDRNQPQHF.

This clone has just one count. The CDR3 region has the DNA TGTGCCAGCAGCCAGGATAAACAGGGGGCGAGTCTCACTGAAGCTTTCTTT. Its translation: CASSQDKQGASLTEAFF. The chain recombines TRBV7-8 with TRBJ1-1, with 9 bases that match TRBD1. With V trimmed by 5 bases and J by 4 bases, 14 bases remained unmatched. Germline CDR1 SGHVS, CDR2 FQNEAQ. The CDR3 covers 17 residues.

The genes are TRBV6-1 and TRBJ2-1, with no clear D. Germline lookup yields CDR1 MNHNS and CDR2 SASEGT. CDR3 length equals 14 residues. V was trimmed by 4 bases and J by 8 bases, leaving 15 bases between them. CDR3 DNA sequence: TGTGCCAGCAGTGCGGTGAGGAGCCGCGATGAGCAGTTCTTC. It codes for CASSAVRSRDEQFF.

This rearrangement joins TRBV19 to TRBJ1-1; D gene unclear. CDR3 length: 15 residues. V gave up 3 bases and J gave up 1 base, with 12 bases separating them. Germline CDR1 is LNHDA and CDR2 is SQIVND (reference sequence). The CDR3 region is CASSIMGRQNTEAFF. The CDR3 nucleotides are TGTGCCAGTAGTATTATGGGCAGACAGAACACTGAAGCTTTCTTT.

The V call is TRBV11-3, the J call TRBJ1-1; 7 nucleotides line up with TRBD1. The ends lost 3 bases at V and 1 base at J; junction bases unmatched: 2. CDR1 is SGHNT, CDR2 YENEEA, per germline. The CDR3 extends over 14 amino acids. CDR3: CASSFGTENTEAFF. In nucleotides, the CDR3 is TGTGCCAGCAGCTTCGGGACAGAGAACACTGAAGCTTTCTTT.

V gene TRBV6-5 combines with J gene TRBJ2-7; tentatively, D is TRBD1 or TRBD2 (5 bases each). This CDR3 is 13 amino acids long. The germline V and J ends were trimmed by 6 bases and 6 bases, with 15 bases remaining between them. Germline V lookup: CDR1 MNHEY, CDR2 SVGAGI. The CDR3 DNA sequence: TGTGCCAGCAGGAGGGGCCCCTCGGGCGAGCAGTACTTC. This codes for CASRRGPSGEQYF.

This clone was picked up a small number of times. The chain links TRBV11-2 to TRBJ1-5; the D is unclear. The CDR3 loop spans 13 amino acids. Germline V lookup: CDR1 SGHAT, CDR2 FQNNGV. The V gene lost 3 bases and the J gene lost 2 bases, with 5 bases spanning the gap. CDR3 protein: CASSLHGNQPQHF. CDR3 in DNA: TGTGCCAGCAGCTTGCACGGCAATCAGCCCCAGCATTTT.

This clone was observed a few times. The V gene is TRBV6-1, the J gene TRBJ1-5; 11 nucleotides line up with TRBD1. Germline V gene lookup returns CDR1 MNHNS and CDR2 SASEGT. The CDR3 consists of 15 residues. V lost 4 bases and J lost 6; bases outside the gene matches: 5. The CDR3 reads CASSVQGQGAQPQHF. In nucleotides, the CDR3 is TGTGCCAGCAGTGTCCAAGGACAGGGGGCTCAGCCCCAGCATTTT.

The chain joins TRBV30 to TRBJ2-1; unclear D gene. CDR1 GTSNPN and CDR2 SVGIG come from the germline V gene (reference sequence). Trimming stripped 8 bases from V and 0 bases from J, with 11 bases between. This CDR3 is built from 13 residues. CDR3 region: CATARGSYNEQFF. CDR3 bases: TGTGCCACAGCCCGCGGCTCCTACAATGAGCAGTTCTTC.

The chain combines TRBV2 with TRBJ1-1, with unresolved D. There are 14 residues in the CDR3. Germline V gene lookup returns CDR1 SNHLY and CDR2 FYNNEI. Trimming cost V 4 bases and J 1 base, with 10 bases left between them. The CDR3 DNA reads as TGTGCCAGCAGTGTGGCCGGGGAGAACACTGAAGCTTTCTTT. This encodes CASSVAGENTEAFF.

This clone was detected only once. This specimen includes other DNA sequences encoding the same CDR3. CDR3 sequence (DNA): TGTGCCAGTAGTCCGGATACTAGCTACGAGCAGTACTTC. Residues: CASSPDTSYEQYF. This chain joins TRBV19 and TRBJ2-7; D may be TRBD2 (5 bases). Trimming took off 5 bases at V and 3 bases at J, with 11 bases between the two ends. CDR3 length: 13 residues. CDR1 is LNHDA and CDR2 is SQIVND in the germline V gene (reference sequence). The full variable domain, with the rest looked up from reference TRBV19 and TRBJ2-7, is DGGITQSPKYLFRKEGQNVTLSCEQNLNHDAMYWYRQDPGQGLRLIYYSQIVNDFQKGDIAEGYSVSREKKESFPLTVTSAQKNPTAFYLCASSPDTSYEQYFGPGTRLTVT.

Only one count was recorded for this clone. CDR3 region: CASSAPWSGGDNEQFF. In DNA form, the CDR3 reads TGTGCCAGCAGCGCCCCTTGGAGCGGGGGAGACAATGAGCAGTTCTTC. This chain uses TRBV9 with TRBJ2-1; 8 nucleotides align to TRBD2. Germline V gene data show CDR1 as SGDLS and CDR2 as YYNGEE. Trimming cost V 3 bases and J 5 bases; bases outside gene matches: 10. The CDR3 is 16 amino acids. The full variable domain, rest sourced from reference TRBV9 and TRBJ2-1, is DSGVTQTPKHLITATGQRVTLRCSPRSGDLSVYWYQQSLDQGLQFLIQYYNGEERAKGNILERFSAQQFPDLHSELNLSSLELGDSALYFCASSAPWSGGDNEQFFGPGTRLTVL.

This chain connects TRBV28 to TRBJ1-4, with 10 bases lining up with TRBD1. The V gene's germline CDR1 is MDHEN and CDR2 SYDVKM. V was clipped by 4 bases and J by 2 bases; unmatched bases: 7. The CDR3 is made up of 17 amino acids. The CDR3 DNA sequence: TGTGCCAGCAGTTCCCCCGGGACAGGGGCTACTAATGAAAAACTGTTTTTT. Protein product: CASSSPGTGATNEKLFF.

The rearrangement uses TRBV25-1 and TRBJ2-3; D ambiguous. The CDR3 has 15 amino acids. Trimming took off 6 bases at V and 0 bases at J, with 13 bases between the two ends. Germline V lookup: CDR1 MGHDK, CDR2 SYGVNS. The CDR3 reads CASSPGRWSTDTQYF. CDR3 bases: TGTGCCAGCAGCCCCGGGCGGTGGAGCACAGATACGCAGTATTTT.